Listed here are 13 T cell receptor beta chains from one sample, sequenced in a study of cytomegalovirus exposure and HLA in healthy donors. The PCR was carried out with 60 Vbeta primers and 13 Jbeta primers. The repertoire was sequenced with immunoSEQ multiplex PCR; TCRdb's copy has only in-frame clones and lacks some. The sample carries about 130,000 clones, around 76% recorded once. Material for sequencing was PBMCs. The receptors here all came from a woman aged 55-69 years in good health and CMV-seropositive.

The chain has TRBV5-4 and TRBJ2-7, with TRBD2 matching over 10 bases. Trimming removed 2 bases from V and 7 bases from J; junction bases left unmatched: 9. This CDR3 is 15 amino acids long. Germline V gene data show CDR1 as SGHNT and CDR2 as YYREEE (reference sequence). This CDR3 reads CASSFGLAGVGEQYF. The DNA of the CDR3 is TGTGCCAGCAGCTTTGGTCTAGCGGGAGTCGGTGAGCAGTACTTC.

V gene TRBV19 combines with J gene TRBJ1-2, with 7 bases aligning to TRBD1. Trimming cost V 4 bases and J 4 bases; bases outside gene matches: 3. This CDR3 has 13 amino acids. The germline gives CDR1 LNHDA, CDR2 SQIVND (reference sequence). CDR3 residues: CASSTGGSYGYTF. CDR3 bases: TGTGCCAGTAGTACAGGGGGTTCCTATGGCTACACCTTC.

V and J are TRBV5-1 and TRBJ1-5, with 7 bases aligning to TRBD1. The junction had 7 bases not matched to a gene; V was cut back by 4 bases and J by 3 bases. This CDR3 is built from 15 residues. The V gene's germline CDR1 is SGHRS and CDR2 YFSETQ. The CDR3, as DNA: TGCGCCAGCAGCCCTGAAGGGGGCTCCAATCAGCCCCAGCATTTT. The encoded protein is CASSPEGGSNQPQHF.

The chain has TRBV5-4 and TRBJ2-1; a weak D match, TRBD2 (5 bases). V lost 2 bases and J 2 bases, leaving 8 bases between the germline ends. Per germline, CDR1 SGHNT and CDR2 YYREEE (reference sequence). The CDR3 is 14 residues long. The CDR3: CASSFPGTYNEQFF. CDR3 sequence (DNA): TGTGCCAGCAGCTTTCCCGGGACCTACAATGAGCAGTTCTTC.

This chain joins TRBV15 and TRBJ1-4, with D tentatively TRBD1 (6 bases). Germline V gene lookup returns CDR1 LNHNV and CDR2 YYDKDF (reference sequence). The CDR3 spans 15 residues. Trimming cost V 1 base and J 5 bases, with 11 bases left between them. CDR3 amino acids: CATSRGGGQNEKLFF. For the CDR3, the DNA is TGTGCCACCAGCAGAGGGGGGGGGCAGAATGAAAAACTGTTTTTT. The full variable domain, rest sourced from reference TRBV15 and TRBJ1-4, is DAMVIQNPRYQVTQFGKPVTLSCSQTLNHNVMYWYQQKSSQAPKLLFHYYDKDFNNEADTPDNFQSRRPNTSFCFLDIRSPGLGDTAMYLCATSRGGGQNEKLFFGSGTQLSVL.

This clone was detected a few times. The chain employs TRBV11-2 and TRBJ1-1; D is perhaps TRBD1 (6 bases). The CDR3 consists of 14 residues. V was pared by 5 bases and J by 0 bases, with 10 bases between. Germline CDR1 SGHAT, CDR2 FQNNGV. CDR3 in amino acids: CASSEGGVNTEAFF. The DNA of the CDR3 is TGTGCCAGCAGCGAAGGGGGGGTGAACACTGAAGCTTTCTTT.

The V call is TRBV11-2, the J call TRBJ2-2, with 12 bases aligning to TRBD2. This CDR3 region has 17 residues. J lost 4 bases, V lost 2 bases, and 5 bases had no gene match. CDR1 SGHAT and CDR2 FQNNGV come from the germline V gene. This chain's CDR3 is CASSLLAGGLVTGELFF. Here the CDR3 DNA reads TGTGCCAGCAGCTTACTAGCGGGGGGGCTAGTCACCGGGGAGCTGTTTTTT.

The CDR3 loop reads CASSLGTSGLQETQYF. DNA of the CDR3: TGTGCCAGCAGCTTAGGGACTAGCGGCCTCCAAGAGACCCAGTACTTC. The genes are TRBV5-4 and TRBJ2-5; 11 bases align to TRBD2. The CDR3 length is 16 residues. The V and J ends lost 2 bases and 1 base, in that order; junction bases with no gene match: 4. The germline CDR1 and CDR2 sequences are SGHNT and YYREEE (reference sequence).

V usage is TRBV6-1 and J usage is TRBJ1-2; 10 nucleotides agree with TRBD1. Germline CDR1 MNHNS, CDR2 SASEGT. Trimming at V came to 5 bases and at J to 8 bases, leaving 8 bases not matched to a gene. This CDR3 comprises 14 residues. The CDR3: CASSSRQGASGYTF. The DNA for the CDR3 is TGTGCCAGCAGTTCCCGACAGGGGGCGTCCGGCTACACCTTC.

The rearrangement joins TRBV5-1 to TRBJ2-5, with 11 bases matching TRBD2. J lost 3 bases, V lost 3 bases, and 1 base had no gene match. Germline V gene lookup returns CDR1 SGHRS and CDR2 YFSETQ. There are 14 residues in the CDR3. The chain's CDR3 is CASSSTSGEETQYF. DNA for the CDR3: TGCGCCAGCAGCTCGACTAGCGGGGAAGAGACCCAGTACTTC.

The chain employs TRBV5-4 and TRBJ2-1, with 14 positions matching TRBD2. The CDR3 covers 16 residues. Looked up from germline, CDR1 is SGHNT and CDR2 is YYREEE (reference sequence). The V and J ends lost 4 bases and 9 bases, in that order; junction bases with no gene match: 9. CDR3 sequence reads: CASSPGLAGALGEQFF. The CDR3, as DNA: TGTGCCAGCAGCCCGGGACTAGCGGGGGCGCTCGGTGAGCAGTTCTTC.

The chain recombines TRBV4-2 with TRBJ2-5, with 7 bases aligning to TRBD1. CDR1 is LGHNA, CDR2 YNFKEQ, per germline. The CDR3 runs to 15 residues. Trimming cost V 3 bases and J 4 bases; bases outside gene matches: 8. Here the CDR3 reads CASSHQTGSGETQYF. CDR3 in DNA: TGTGCCAGCAGCCATCAGACAGGGAGTGGAGAGACCCAGTACTTC.

This clone was seen a few times. V usage is TRBV9 and J usage is TRBJ2-1; 15 nucleotides line up with TRBD2. J gave up 7 bases and V 3 bases, and 8 bases lay outside the gene matches. The CDR3 spans 17 residues. Germline values: CDR1 SGDLS, CDR2 YYNGEE. CDR3 loop: CASSAGLAGGPGNEQFF. The CDR3, as DNA: TGTGCCAGCAGCGCAGGACTAGCGGGGGGGCCGGGAAATGAGCAGTTCTTC.